This T cell receptor beta chain emerged from a study of blood T cell repertoires in COVID-19. Study at large: COVID-19 samples collected from the United States, Italy and Spain covered acute and convalescent phases.

In the authors' workflow: Counts of nucleated cells, estimated from reference gene primer amplification, were obtained. Method: immunoSEQ multiplex PCR; TCRdb's copy keeps in-frame clones and lacks some. V and J calls and clone size come straight from that table; D and trimming were deduced from the DNA. The repertoire consists of roughly 55,000 clones, with 60% to 85% occurring once and the leading ten covering more than 12%. The CDR3 is 16 amino acids. V lost 4 bases to trimming and J lost 2 bases, with 17 bases between them. The germline CDR1 and CDR2 sequences are SGHRS and YFSETQ. Sequencing was carried out using peripheral blood. The chain links TRBV5-1 to TRBJ2-3; perhaps TRBD1 as D (6 bases). This receptor was taken from a human donor with active or convalescent COVID-19. The donor label of this sample is uncertain. CDR3 coding DNA: TGCGCCAGCAGCCCCGCTTTACAGGGTCACACAGATACGCAGTATTTT. It yields the protein CASSPALQGHTDTQYF.